The rows below give T cell receptor beta chains drawn from one sample of a study of a mutant IDH1 vaccine in newly diagnosed glioma. No antigen has been assigned to these receptors. Sequencing was performed with immunoSEQ multiplex PCR; in TCRdb, only in-frame clones are kept and a portion is missing. The sample records roughly 130,000 clones, around three quarters being singletons. Sequenced material: PBMCs, taken from a glioma patient whose treatment included an IDH1 peptide vaccine. These receptors all come from a middle-aged man with glioma. CDR3s include the opening cysteine and the closing phenylalanine or tryptophan. A D gene is named only where the DNA matches it firmly. Clone sizes are given selectively: once, few, many, or a class where the clone is expanded.

TRBD2 TRBJ2-1 TRBV11-1 NA CASSGGLAGTNAQFF TGTGCCAGCAGCGGGGGACTAGCGGGGACCAATGCGCAGTTCTTC
TRBD1 TRBJ1-2 TRBV5-6 NA CASSEDRGYGYTF TGTGCCAGCAGCGAGGACAGGGGCTATGGCTACACCTTC
NA TRBJ1-2 TRBV18 NA CASSRDGNYGYTF TGTGCCAGCTCACGGGACGGTAACTATGGCTACACCTTC
NA TRBJ2-7 TRBV27 NA CASSSPTFSQYF TGTGCCAGCAGCTCCCCTACTTTTTCGCAGTACTTC
TRBD1 TRBJ2-7 TRBV27 NA CASRPGQVSYEQYF TGTGCCAGCAGGCCGGGACAGGTCTCCTACGAGCAGTACTTC
NA TRBJ2-7 TRBV4-3 NA CASSQDRGISYEQYF TGCGCCAGCAGCCAAGATAGAGGGATTTCCTACGAGCAGTACTTC
NA TRBJ2-7 TRBV7-8 NA CASSAGGQGLLEQYF TGTGCCAGCAGCGCGGGGGGACAGGGTTTGCTCGAGCAGTACTTC
NA TRBJ1-5 TRBV21-1 once CASGRQGMSQPQHF TGTGCCAGCGGTCGTCAGGGAATGAGTCAGCCCCAGCATTTT
NA TRBJ1-5 TRBV7-9 NA CASSLGHDSNQPQHF TGTGCCAGCAGCTTAGGCCACGATAGCAATCAGCCCCAGCATTTT
TRBD1 TRBJ2-7 TRBV10-1 once CASSAGTGLYEQYF TGCGCCAGCAGTGCCGGGACAGGCCTGTACGAGCAGTACTTC
NA TRBJ1-3 TRBV25-1 NA CASSEVGNTIYF TGTGCCAGCAGTGAGGTGGGAAACACCATATATTTT
NA TRBJ2-7 TRBV7-9 NA CASSPPWWGGIDHEQYF TGTGCCAGCAGCCCCCCGTGGTGGGGCGGCATCGATCACGAGCAGTACTTC
NA TRBJ2-6 TRBV4-3 NA CASSQDRGTGANVLTF TGCGCCAGCAGCCAAGATCGAGGGACTGGGGCCAACGTCCTGACTTTC
NA TRBJ2-4 TRBV7-2 NA CASSLVPGGDKNIQYF TGTGCCAGCAGCTTAGTACCCGGGGGCGACAAAAACATTCAGTACTTC
TRBD2 TRBJ2-7 TRBV7-2 NA CASSLVISGGAAGEQYF TGTGCCAGCAGCTTAGTTATTAGCGGGGGGGCCGCGGGCGAGCAGTACTTC
NA TRBJ2-2 TRBV7-9 NA CASSPGRDLSVELFF TGTGCCAGCAGCCCCGGACGGGATTTGTCCGTGGAGCTGTTTTTT
NA TRBJ2-7 TRBV27 NA CASSFASHGAGEQYF TGTGCCAGCAGTTTTGCCTCTCACGGGGCAGGCGAGCAGTACTTC
NA TRBJ2-3 TRBV5-8 NA CASSLTPGTDTQYF TGTGCCAGCAGCTTAACCCCGGGTACAGATACGCAGTATTTT
NA TRBJ1-6 TRBV4-2 NA CASSQEAQISNSPLHF TGTGCCAGCAGCCAAGAAGCCCAGATCTCTAATTCACCCCTCCACTTT
NA TRBJ2-5 TRBV7-9 NA CASSLSGETQYF TGTGCCAGCAGCCTGAGCGGGGAGACCCAGTACTTC
NA TRBJ1-4 TRBV6-5 once CASGRVEKLFF TGTGCCAGCGGGAGGGTTGAAAAACTGTTTTTT
TRBD1 TRBJ1-1 TRBV29-1 NA CSVTQGFGTEAFF TGCAGCGTTACACAGGGGTTTGGCACTGAAGCTTTCTTT
TRBD2 TRBJ2-1 TRBV6-4 NA CASSPIAGGNEQFF TGTGCCAGCAGTCCAATAGCGGGGGGGAATGAGCAGTTCTTC
TRBD2 TRBJ2-5 TRBV7-9 NA CASSSEAGTSGRTQYF TGTGCCAGCAGCTCCGAGGCCGGGACTAGCGGGAGAACTCAGTACTTC
TRBD1 TRBJ2-5 TRBV7-2 NA CASSSRTGTGEETQYF TGTGCCAGCAGCTCCCGCACCGGGACAGGCGAGGAGACCCAGTACTTC
TRBD2 TRBJ2-1 TRBV5-4 NA CASSTRLAGVDEQFF TGTGCCAGCAGCACCCGACTAGCGGGAGTGGATGAGCAGTTCTTC
NA TRBJ2-2 TRBV10-2 NA CASSDSHRYRGARGFGELFF TGCGCCAGCAGTGACTCACACAGATACCGCGGGGCCCGTGGGTTCGGGGAGCTGTTTTTT
NA TRBJ1-5 TRBV4-1 NA CASSQEGTALSNQPQHF TGCGCCAGCAGCCAAGAGGGAACAGCTCTCAGCAATCAGCCCCAGCATTTT
NA TRBJ2-5 TRBV6-1 once CASSSKSETQYF TGTGCCAGCAGTTCTAAGTCGGAGACCCAGTACTTC
NA TRBJ1-5 TRBV19 few CASRWGNQPQHF TGTGCCAGTAGGTGGGGGAATCAGCCCCAGCATTTT
NA TRBJ1-4 TRBV2 NA CASGIRGIGEKLFF TGTGCCAGCGGTATAAGGGGGATCGGTGAAAAACTGTTTTTT
TRBD2 TRBJ2-3 TRBV5-1 NA CASSFGGGADTQYF TGCGCCAGCAGCTTCGGCGGGGGGGCAGATACGCAGTATTTT
NA TRBJ2-2 TRBV6-5 few CASSPGQFTGELFF TGTGCCAGCAGTCCCGGACAGTTCACCGGGGAGCTGTTTTTT
NA TRBJ1-5 TRBV30 few CAWSGAGWSNQPQHF TGTGCCTGGAGTGGGGCAGGTTGGAGCAATCAGCCCCAGCATTTT
NA TRBJ1-4 TRBV28 once CASSTAGATNEKLFF TGTGCCAGCAGCACGGCTGGGGCTACTAATGAAAAACTGTTTTTT
NA TRBJ2-5 TRBV12-5 NA CASGTGTGQETQYF TGTGCTAGTGGTACCGGGACGGGCCAAGAGACCCAGTACTTC
TRBD2 TRBJ2-7 TRBV4-3 NA CASSQGTSAYEQYF TGCGCCAGCAGCCAAGGGACTAGCGCCTACGAGCAGTACTTC
TRBD2 TRBJ2-1 TRBV7-2 NA CASSQTSGGADEQFF TGTGCCAGCAGCCAAACTAGCGGGGGGGCAGATGAGCAGTTCTTC
TRBD2 TRBJ2-1 TRBV7-6 once CASSLGGTSNEQFF TGTGCCAGCAGCTTAGGGGGGACTAGCAATGAGCAGTTCTTC
NA TRBJ1-6 TRBV5-4 NA CASSHGTNSSLHF TGTGCCAGCAGCCATGGGACAAATTCATCCCTCCACTTT
TRBD2 TRBJ2-7 TRBV5-5 NA CASSRLAGGGEQYF TGTGCCAGCAGCCGACTAGCGGGAGGGGGAGAGCAGTACTTC